The sequence of this T cell receptor (beta chain) was determined in a study of T-cell memory formation after mild COVID-19. Whole-study findings and limits: Clones shrinking from day 15 to 85 showed even CD4/CD8 mixes; later expanders tilted CD4+. Most CD4+ clones that shrank were in CM and EM, while CD8+ ones turned up in EMRA. Several responding clones turned up in pre-infection memory, indicating that cross-reactive memory may have taken part.

Concerning this clonotype: Its matching antigen is unknown.

The 5'RACE method, run with constant-segment primers, produced TCR alpha and TCR beta cDNA libraries (carrying sample barcodes and UMIs). TCRdb re-called the 5' RACE reads through MiXCR, storing one row per CDR3 protein. Counted here are approximately 480,000 distinct CDR3 sequences, approximately 18% occurring once; the ten biggest clones make up roughly 12%. The CDR3 contains 12 residues. CDR1 and CDR2 from the germline V gene are LGHDT and YNNKEL (reference sequence). Trimming cost V 1 base and J 6 bases, with 5 bases left between them. The specimen was PBMCs or a T cell subset sorted from them (not recorded which). The chain links TRBV3-1 to TRBJ2-3; no reliable D call. The TCR sequence derives from an adult woman who had mild COVID-19 (a few samples of this study predate the infection). Cell type and time point are not known. The CDR3 protein is CASSQGVDTQYF. The CDR3 DNA sequence: TGTGCCAGCAGCCAAGGAGTGGATACGCAGTATTTT.